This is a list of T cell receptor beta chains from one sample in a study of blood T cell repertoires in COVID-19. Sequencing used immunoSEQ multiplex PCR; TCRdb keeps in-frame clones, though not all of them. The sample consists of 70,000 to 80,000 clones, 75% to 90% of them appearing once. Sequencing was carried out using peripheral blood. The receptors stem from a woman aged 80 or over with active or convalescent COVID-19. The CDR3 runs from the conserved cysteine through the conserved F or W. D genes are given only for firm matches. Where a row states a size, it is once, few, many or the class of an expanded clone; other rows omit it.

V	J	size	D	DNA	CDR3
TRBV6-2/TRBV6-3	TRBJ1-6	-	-	TGTGCCAGCAGCCAAAGTGGCCTCCTCCACTTT	CASSQSGLLHF
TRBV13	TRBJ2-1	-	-	TGTGCCAGCAGCTTAGACTTTCCGACAGGCAACAATGAGCAGTTCTTC	CASSLDFPTGNNEQFF
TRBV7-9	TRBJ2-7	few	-	TGTGCCAGCAGCCCCACAGGAACCTACGAGCAGTACTTC	CASSPTGTYEQYF
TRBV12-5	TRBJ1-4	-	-	TGTGCTAGCGATGCCCCGGCGGGGGAGAGGGAAAAACTGTTTTTT	CASDAPAGEREKLFF
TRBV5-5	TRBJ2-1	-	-	TGTGCCAGCAGCTTTCCTAGCGCTGGCGGTGAGCAGTTCTTC	CASSFPSAGGEQFF
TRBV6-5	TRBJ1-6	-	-	TGTGCCACTCACTCGAGCTCCTATAATTCACCCCTCCACTTT	CATHSSSYNSPLHF
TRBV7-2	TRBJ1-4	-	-	TGTGCCAGCAGCTTAGAGAGGCCTAATGAAAAACTGTTTTTT	CASSLERPNEKLFF
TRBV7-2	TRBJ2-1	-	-	TGTGCCAGCAGCACCGGGGCCTACAATGAGCAGTTCTTC	CASSTGAYNEQFF
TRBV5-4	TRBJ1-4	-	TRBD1	TGTGCCAGCAGCTTCGGGACAGAGGTTGAAAAACTGTTTTTT	CASSFGTEVEKLFF
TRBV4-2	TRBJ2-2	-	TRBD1	TGTGCCAGCAGCCCCGGGACAGCTAACACCGGGGAGCTGTTTTTT	CASSPGTANTGELFF
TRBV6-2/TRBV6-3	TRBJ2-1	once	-	TGTGCCAGCAGTTTCCTACTAAGCGAGCAGTTCTTC	CASSFLLSEQFF
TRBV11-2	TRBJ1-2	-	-	TGTGCCAGCAGCCCGGGGGGTGGCTACACCTTC	CASSPGGGYTF
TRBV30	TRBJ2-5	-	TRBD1	TGTGCCTGGAGCCACAGGGGGCAAGAGACCCAGTACTTC	CAWSHRGQETQYF
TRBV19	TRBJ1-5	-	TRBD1	TGTGCCAGTAGTAGGACAGGGACTGGCAATCAGCCCCAGCATTTT	CASSRTGTGNQPQHF
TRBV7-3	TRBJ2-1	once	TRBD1	TGTGCCAGCAGCCTCCACAGGGGGAATGCCTACAATGAGCAGTTCTTC	CASSLHRGNAYNEQFF
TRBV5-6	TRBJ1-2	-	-	TGTGCCAGCAGCTTGCGTGAAATGAGGAGGAACACCTTC	CASSLREMRRNTF
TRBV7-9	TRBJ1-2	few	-	TGTGCCAGCAGCCCACGGAGCGGCTACACCTTC	CASSPRSGYTF
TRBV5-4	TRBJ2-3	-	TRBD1	TGTGCCAGCAGCGCGCAGGGGGACAGCTACACGCAGTATTTT	CASSAQGDSYTQYF
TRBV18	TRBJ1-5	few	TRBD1	TGTGCCAGCTCACCACCGGGACAGGGTCAGCCCCAGCATTTT	CASSPPGQGQPQHF
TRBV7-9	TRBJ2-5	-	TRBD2	TGTGCCAGCGGGACTAGCGGAGGTGGAGAGACCCAGTACTTC	CASGTSGGGETQYF
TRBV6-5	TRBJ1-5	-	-	TGTGCCAGCAGTTACTCTACAATGGATCAGCCCCAGCATTTT	CASSYSTMDQPQHF
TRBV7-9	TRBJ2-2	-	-	TGTGCCAGCAGCTTAATCGTCGGCGGGGCGAACACCGGGGAGCTGTTTTTT	CASSLIVGGANTGELFF
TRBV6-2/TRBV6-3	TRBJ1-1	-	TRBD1	TGTGCCAGCAGTTACGGAATGGGTTTCGGACAGGGGGTCACTGAAGCTTTCTTT	CASSYGMGFGQGVTEAFF
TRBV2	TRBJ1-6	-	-	TGTGCCAGCAGTGAAAGGCAGGTCTTCTCCTATAATTCACCCCTCCACTTT	CASSERQVFSYNSPLHF
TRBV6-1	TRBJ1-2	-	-	TGTGCCAGCAGTGAACCCTCGGACAGTCTGAACTATGGCTACACCTTC	CASSEPSDSLNYGYTF
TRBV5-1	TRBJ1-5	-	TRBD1	TGCGCCAGCAGCCCGACAGGGGCAATCAATCAGCCCCAGCATTTT	CASSPTGAINQPQHF
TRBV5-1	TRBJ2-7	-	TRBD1	TGCGCCAGCAGCTTGCTCCAGGGACAGAACGGCGAGCAGTACTTC	CASSLLQGQNGEQYF
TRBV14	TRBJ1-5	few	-	TGTGCCAGCAGCCAAACACAGAATCAGCCCCAGCATTTT	CASSQTQNQPQHF
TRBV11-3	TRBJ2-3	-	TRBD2	TGTGCCAGCAGCTTAGGTAGCGGGGGCACAGATACGCAGTATTTT	CASSLGSGGTDTQYF
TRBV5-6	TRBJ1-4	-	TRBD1	TGTGCCAGCAGCTCAACAGGGGGTAATGAAAAACTGTTTTTT	CASSSTGGNEKLFF
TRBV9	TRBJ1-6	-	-	TGTGCCAGCAGCGGGACAGATAATTCACCCCTCCACTTT	CASSGTDNSPLHF
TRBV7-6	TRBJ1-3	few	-	TGTGCCAGCAGCCATCCCGGACACGGAAACACCATATATTTT	CASSHPGHGNTIYF
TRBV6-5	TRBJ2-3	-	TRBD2	TGTGCCAGCAGTTACTCGGCTAGCGGGGCAGTAGATACGCAGTATTTT	CASSYSASGAVDTQYF
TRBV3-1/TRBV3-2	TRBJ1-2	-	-	TGTGCCAGCAGCCAAGATCTCTATGGCTACACCTTC	CASSQDLYGYTF
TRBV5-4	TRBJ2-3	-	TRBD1	TGTGCCAGCAGCCGGCCGGGACAGGGGAAGATAGATACGCAGTATTTT	CASSRPGQGKIDTQYF
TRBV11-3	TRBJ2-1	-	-	TGTGCCAGCAGCTCCTTCGGGGGTCCCCTTAATGAGCAGTTCTTC	CASSSFGGPLNEQFF
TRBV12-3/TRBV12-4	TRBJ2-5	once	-	TGTGCCAGCAGTCTCGGATACGGGGAGACCCAGTACTTC	CASSLGYGETQYF
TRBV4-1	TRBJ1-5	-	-	TGCGCCAGCAGCCAAGACCCAGGTTTGGTCAATCAGCCCCAGCATTTT	CASSQDPGLVNQPQHF
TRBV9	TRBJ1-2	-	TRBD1	TGTGCCAGCAGCGCTCAGGGGGGCTATGGCTACACCTTC	CASSAQGGYGYTF
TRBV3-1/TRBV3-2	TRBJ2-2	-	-	TGTGCCAGCAGCCAAGCAACAGGCGGTAACACCGGGGAGCTGTTTTTT	CASSQATGGNTGELFF
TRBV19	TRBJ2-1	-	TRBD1	TGTGCCAGTAGTATTTCTGCCGGGACAGGGAACCATGAGCAGTTCTTC	CASSISAGTGNHEQFF
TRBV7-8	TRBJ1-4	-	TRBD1	TGTGCCAGCAGCGCCCCGTGGACAGGGGAGAGTGAAAAACTGTTTTTT	CASSAPWTGESEKLFF
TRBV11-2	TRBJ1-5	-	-	TGTGCCAGCAGCGCGGTGATCAATCAGCCCCAGCATTTT	CASSAVINQPQHF
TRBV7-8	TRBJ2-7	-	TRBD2	TGTGCCAGCAGCTCCTGGGCTGGTAGCGGGGGTTCCTACGAGCAGTACTTC	CASSSWAGSGGSYEQYF
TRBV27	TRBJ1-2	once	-	TGTGCCACCGTGGGACATACCTATGGCTACACCTTC	CATVGHTYGYTF
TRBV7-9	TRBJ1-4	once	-	TGTGCCAGCAGCTTCGGCCAGGATAATGAAAAACTGTTTTTT	CASSFGQDNEKLFF
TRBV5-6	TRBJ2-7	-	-	TGTGCCAGCAGCATTAGACAGGCCTACGAGCAGTACTTC	CASSIRQAYEQYF
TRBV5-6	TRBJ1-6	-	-	TGTGCCAGCAGCTTCCGGGACAACGCTTCACCCCTCCACTTT	CASSFRDNASPLHF
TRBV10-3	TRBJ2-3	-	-	TGTGCCATCAGTTTGTATGCAGATACGCAGTATTTT	CAISLYADTQYF
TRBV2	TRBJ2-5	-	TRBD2	TGTGCCAGCAGTGGGGAGGGCCGTAAGACCCAGTACTTC	CASSGEGRKTQYF